This T cell receptor (beta chain) comes out of a study of control samples from healthy donors and cancer patients. TCRdb keeps only in-frame clones here, not all; method: immunoSEQ multiplex PCR. The repertoire holds roughly 170,000 clones, approximately 91% seen once, with roughly 2.1% in the top ten. Sequenced input: blood. The sequence was obtained from a woman aged 40 to 50 in good health.

The CDR3 DNA sequence: TGTGCCAGCAGCTTATGGGGACATGAAGGTGTTGAAGCTTTCTTT. Translated, it gives CASSLWGHEGVEAFF. The V gene is TRBV11-2, the J gene TRBJ1-1, with D perhaps TRBD1 (6 bases). The V gene's germline CDR1 is SGHAT and CDR2 FQNNGV. The V gene lost 2 bases and the J gene lost 7 bases, with 17 bases spanning the gap. This CDR3 comprises 15 residues.